These 7 T cell receptor beta chains share one sample of origin, sequenced in a study of response to subunit inactivated influenza vaccine. In TCRdb, the RT-PCR reads were re-called with MiXCR into one record per CDR3 protein. The sample lists approximately 730,000 distinct CDR3 sequences, around 14% occurring once. The source material was PBMCs from blood, sampled 14 to 15 days before vaccination. The receptors originated from a man aged 50-60 years who received an inactivated influenza vaccine.

The J gene is TRBJ2-3, the V gene TRBV29-1; maybe TRBD2 (6 bases). Germline V gives CDR1 SQVTM, CDR2 ANQGSEA. The V end was cut by 6 bases, the J end by 3 bases, with 13 bases between. The CDR3 has 13 residues. The CDR3 coding sequence is TGCAGCGTGGCGGGGAGGTCAACAGATACGCAGTATTTT. Amino acid sequence: CSVAGRSTDTQYF.

This chain links TRBV20-1 with TRBJ2-3; D is undetermined. Trimming stripped 5 bases from V and 6 bases from J, with 15 bases between. This CDR3 region has 13 residues. Looked up from germline, CDR1 is DFQATT and CDR2 is SNEGSKA (reference sequence). CDR3 protein: CSALPPTGDTQYF. The CDR3 region has the DNA TGCAGTGCTCTCCCACCGACCGGGGATACGCAGTATTTT.

This clonotype was seen a few times. The genes are TRBV7-3 and TRBJ2-7; no clear D gene. The V gene's germline CDR1 is SGHTA and CDR2 FQGTGA. Trimming shortened V by 7 bases and J by 1 base, and 20 bases separated the two germline ends. The CDR3 has 16 residues. CDR3 bases: TGTGCCAGCACCCTAGGTAGTCGCAGGCGATCCTACGAGCAGTACTTC. Amino acids: CASTLGSRRRSYEQYF. Full variable domain (rest looked up from reference TRBV7-3 and TRBJ2-7): GAGVSQTPSNKVTEKGKYVELRCDPISGHTALYWYRQSLGQGPEFLIYFQGTGAADDSGLPNDRFFAVRPEGSVSTLKIQRTERGDSAVYLCASTLGSRRRSYEQYFGPGTRLTVT.

The chain is built from TRBV19 and TRBJ2-1; no reliable D call. There are 13 residues in the CDR3. The V end was cut by 3 bases, the J end by 5 bases, with 8 bases between. Germline-derived CDR1 and CDR2 are LNHDA and SQIVND (reference sequence). The CDR3: CASSMYRNNEQFF. The CDR3, as DNA: TGTGCCAGTAGTATGTACCGCAACAATGAGCAGTTCTTC.

This clonotype was detected ten times or more. This chain links TRBV5-1 with TRBJ2-1; 11 bases line up with TRBD2. Germline V gives CDR1 SGHRS, CDR2 YFSETQ. The CDR3 length is 14 residues. V lost 3 bases, J lost 10 bases, and 6 bases stayed unmatched. For the CDR3, the DNA is TGCGCCAGCAGCTCCACTAGCGGGGGTTTAGAGCAGTTCTTC. As protein: CASSSTSGGLEQFF.

This clonotype was observed a few times. The chain combines TRBV25-1 with TRBJ2-2, with D tentatively TRBD1 (5 bases). Trimming took 6 bases from V and 1 from J, leaving 9 bases between them. Germline lookup yields CDR1 MGHDK and CDR2 SYGVNS. The CDR3 runs to 14 residues. This CDR3 is CASRETGNTGELFF. The CDR3 coding sequence is TGTGCCAGCAGGGAAACAGGGAACACCGGGGAGCTGTTTTTT.

This clonotype showed up just a few times. J is TRBJ2-1 and V is TRBV4-3, with TRBD1 matching 7 bases. The CDR3 is 13 amino acids. With 3 bases clipped from V and 8 bases from J, the junction kept 4 bases outside the gene matches. The V gene's germline CDR1 is LGHNA and CDR2 YSLEER. The CDR3 DNA sequence: TGCGCCAGCAGCCATGTAACAGGGGATGAGCAGTTCTTC. Translated, it gives CASSHVTGDEQFF.